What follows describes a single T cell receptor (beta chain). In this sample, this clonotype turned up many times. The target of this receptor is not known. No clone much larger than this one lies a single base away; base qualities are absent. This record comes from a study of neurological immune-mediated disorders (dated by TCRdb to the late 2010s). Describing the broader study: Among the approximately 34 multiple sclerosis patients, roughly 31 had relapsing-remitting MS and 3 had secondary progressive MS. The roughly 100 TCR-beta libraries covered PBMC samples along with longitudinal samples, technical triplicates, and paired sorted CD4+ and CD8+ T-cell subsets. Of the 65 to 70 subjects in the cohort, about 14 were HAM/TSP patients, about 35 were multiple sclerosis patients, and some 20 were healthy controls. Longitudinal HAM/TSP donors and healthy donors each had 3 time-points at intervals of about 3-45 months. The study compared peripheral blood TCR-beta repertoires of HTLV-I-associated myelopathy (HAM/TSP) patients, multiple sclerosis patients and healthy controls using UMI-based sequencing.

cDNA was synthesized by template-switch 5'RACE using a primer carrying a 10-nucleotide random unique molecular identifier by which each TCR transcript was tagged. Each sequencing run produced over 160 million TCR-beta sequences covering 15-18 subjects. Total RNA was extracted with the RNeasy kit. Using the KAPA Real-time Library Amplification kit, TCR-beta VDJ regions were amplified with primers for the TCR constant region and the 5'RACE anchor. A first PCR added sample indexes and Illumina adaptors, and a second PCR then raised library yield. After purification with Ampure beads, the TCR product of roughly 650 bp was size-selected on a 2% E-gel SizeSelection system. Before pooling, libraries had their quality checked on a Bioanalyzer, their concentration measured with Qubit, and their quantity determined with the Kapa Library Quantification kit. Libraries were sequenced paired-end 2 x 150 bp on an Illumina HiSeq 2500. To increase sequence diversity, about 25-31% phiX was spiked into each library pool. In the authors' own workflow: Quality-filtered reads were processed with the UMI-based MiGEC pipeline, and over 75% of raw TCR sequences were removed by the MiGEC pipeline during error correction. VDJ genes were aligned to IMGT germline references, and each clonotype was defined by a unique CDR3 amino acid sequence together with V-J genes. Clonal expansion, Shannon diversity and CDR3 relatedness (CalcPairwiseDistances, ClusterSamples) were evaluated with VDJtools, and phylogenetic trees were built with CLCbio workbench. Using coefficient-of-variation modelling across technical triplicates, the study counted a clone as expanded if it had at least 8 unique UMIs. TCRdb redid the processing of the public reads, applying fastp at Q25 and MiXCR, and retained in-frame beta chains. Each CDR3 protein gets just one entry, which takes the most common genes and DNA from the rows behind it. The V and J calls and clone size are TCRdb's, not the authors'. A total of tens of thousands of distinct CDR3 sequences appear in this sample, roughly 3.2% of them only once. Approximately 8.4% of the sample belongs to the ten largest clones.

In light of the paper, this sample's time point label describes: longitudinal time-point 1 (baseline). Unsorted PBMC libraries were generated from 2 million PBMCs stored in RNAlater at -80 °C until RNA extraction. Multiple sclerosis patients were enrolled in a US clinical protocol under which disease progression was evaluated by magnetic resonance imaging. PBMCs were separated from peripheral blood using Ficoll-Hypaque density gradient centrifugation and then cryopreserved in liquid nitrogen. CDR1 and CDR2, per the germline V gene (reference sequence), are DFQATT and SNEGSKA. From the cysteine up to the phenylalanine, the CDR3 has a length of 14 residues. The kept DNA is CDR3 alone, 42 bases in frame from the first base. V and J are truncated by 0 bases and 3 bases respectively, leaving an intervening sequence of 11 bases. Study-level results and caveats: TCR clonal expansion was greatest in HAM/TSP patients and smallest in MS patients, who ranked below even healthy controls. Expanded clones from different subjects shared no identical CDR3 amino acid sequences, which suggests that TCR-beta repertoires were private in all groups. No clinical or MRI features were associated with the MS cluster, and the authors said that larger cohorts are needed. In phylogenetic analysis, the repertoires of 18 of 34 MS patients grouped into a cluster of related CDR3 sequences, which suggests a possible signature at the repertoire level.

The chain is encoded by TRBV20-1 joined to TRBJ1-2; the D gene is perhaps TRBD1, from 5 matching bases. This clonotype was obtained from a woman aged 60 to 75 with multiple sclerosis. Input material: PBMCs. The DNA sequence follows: TGCAGTGCTAGAGACCTAGCAGGGCACTATGGCTACACCTTC. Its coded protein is CSARDLAGHYGYTF.